A selection of T cell receptor beta chains follows, all from one sample in a study of cytomegalovirus exposure and HLA in healthy donors. The assay was immunoSEQ multiplex PCR, and TCRdb's table has in-frame clones only and misses some. The data hold fewer than 250,000 clones, with 80% to 90% observed a single time. Specimen: PBMCs. All receptors derive from a man aged 18 to 30 in good health and CMV-seronegative. Both conserved end residues are part of each CDR3. D genes are given only for firm matches. Clone size, where shown, is once, few, many, or a class for clones that have expanded.

abundance	j_gene	d_gene	len	v_gene	CDR3nt	CDR3aa
once	TRBJ1-2	TRBD1	15	TRBV7-6	TGTGCCAGCACGCCCGGGACAGAACAAATGTATGGCTACACCTTC	CASTPGTEQMYGYTF
-	TRBJ2-1	TRBD2	16	TRBV5-4	TGTGCCAGCAGCGCGGGACTAGCGGGCGAGTACAATGAGCAGTTCTTC	CASSAGLAGEYNEQFF
once	TRBJ1-6	-	16	TRBV7-9	TGTGCCAGCAGCTCACCTAATAGGCAGGGAAATTCACCCCTCCACTTT	CASSSPNRQGNSPLHF
-	TRBJ1-4	TRBD1	15	TRBV6-6	TGTGCCAGCACTTCCTCAAGGGACAGGGAAGAAAAACTGTTTTTT	CASTSSRDREEKLFF
-	TRBJ2-1	-	12	TRBV28	TGTGCCACCGGCCTAGGCCCTAATGAGCAGTTCTTC	CATGLGPNEQFF
-	TRBJ1-5	-	11	TRBV10-3	TGTGCCACGGGGGAGGATCAGCCCCAGCATTTT	CATGEDQPQHF
-	TRBJ2-1	-	14	TRBV7-2	TGTGCCAGCAGCCCCCGGGACTTCTACAATGAGCAGTTCTTC	CASSPRDFYNEQFF
-	TRBJ2-7	TRBD1	15	TRBV4-1	TGCGCCAGCAGCCAAGCTGGACAGGGCCCCTACGAGCAGTACTTC	CASSQAGQGPYEQYF
once	TRBJ2-3	TRBD2	17	TRBV27	TGTGCCAGCAGTTTAAGGCGGGACTATACTAGCACAGATACGCAGTATTTT	CASSLRRDYTSTDTQYF
-	TRBJ1-5	-	13	TRBV28	TGTGCCAGCAGTTTTTGGGGGGATCAGCCCCAGCATTTT	CASSFWGDQPQHF
-	TRBJ2-5	TRBD2	15	TRBV5-1	TGCGCCAGCAGCTACGGACTAGCGGGGTTTGAGACCCAGTACTTC	CASSYGLAGFETQYF
-	TRBJ1-5	-	15	TRBV6-1	TGTGCCAGCAGTGAATTTGTGAGTAGCAATCAGCCCCAGCATTTT	CASSEFVSSNQPQHF
-	TRBJ2-3	TRBD1	15	TRBV7-2	TGTGCCAGCAACTTAAGAACAGGGGGCACAGATACGCAGTATTTT	CASNLRTGGTDTQYF
-	TRBJ1-1	-	12	TRBV14	TGTGCCAGCGATACAGGCAACACTGAAGCTTTCTTT	CASDTGNTEAFF